This T cell receptor beta chain comes out of a study of blood T cell repertoires in COVID-19 (dated by TCRdb to 2020 to 2022). Some background on the complete study: Collaborator samples came from the United States, Italy and Spain and covered acute and convalescent phases of COVID-19. Where available, HLA class I and class II types were taken from metadata supplied by the sample provider and were not determined by assay-based typing. A de-identified subject ID, COVID-19 status, age in years and sex were almost always included in the sample metadata. The material from the prospective study consisted of cDNA or gDNA derived from T cells, B-cell-depleted T cells, or PBMCs. A freely available public database, intended as a resource for researchers studying the immune response to SARS-CoV-2, is where the repertoires were released. Subjects who had been exposed to COVID-19, were actively infected with it, or had recovered from it provided the deeply sampled blood TCRbeta repertoires that made up the dataset. Samples came from the ongoing ImmuneRACE study (first 160 participants) plus 1,254 subjects from 6 global collaborators. Overall results and qualifications from the work: The amount of clinical and demographic metadata varied by source and participant and was provided uncurated.

V drops 6 bases and J drops 0 bases, leaving 5 bases in between. CDR1 and CDR2, looked up from the germline V gene (reference sequence), are MNHNY and SVGAGI. The cysteine opens and the phenylalanine closes a CDR3 of 12 amino acids. CDR3 DNA only is kept here, 36 bases in frame from base 1. The immunoSEQ Assay, a bias-controlled multiplex PCR, was used to amplify TCRbeta CDR3 regions from genomic DNA. The study's processing was this. The number of nucleated cells in each sample was estimated from the amplification of reference gene primers within the assay. To quantify the absolute abundance of each unique TCRbeta CDR3 rearrangement, sequence reads were collapsed and filtered. For each sample, productive Simpson clonality was calculated as the square root of Simpson's diversity index over productive rearrangements. TCRdb took over this immuneACCESS table, retaining in-frame rearrangements with V and J assigned. Such tables are incomplete; in checked studies, under half of the missing clones stem from an unresolved V gene, and the remainder is unexplained. V and J calls and clone size are given by that table; D and trimming were obtained from the DNA. The sample records 240,000 or so clones, around 87% of which are singletons. The ten largest clonotypes hold about 7.1% of the sample.

Whole blood was collected in K2EDTA tubes by collaborating institutions according to the institutions' own protocols. For TCRbeta analysis, collaborators shipped samples in one of three forms: frozen whole blood, isolated PBMCs, or DNA extracted from either of those sample types. With respect to this clone: Its antigen is currently not known. Within one base of it there is no much larger clone, and no base qualities were kept.

The specimen was peripheral blood. Recombination joined TRBV6-6 with TRBJ1-1; no D segment can be confidently identified. The TCR comes from a woman in her 70s with active or convalescent COVID-19. The CDR3 corresponds to CASRSVNTEAFF. The DNA sequence follows: TGTGCCAGCAGATCGGTGAACACTGAAGCTTTCTTT.